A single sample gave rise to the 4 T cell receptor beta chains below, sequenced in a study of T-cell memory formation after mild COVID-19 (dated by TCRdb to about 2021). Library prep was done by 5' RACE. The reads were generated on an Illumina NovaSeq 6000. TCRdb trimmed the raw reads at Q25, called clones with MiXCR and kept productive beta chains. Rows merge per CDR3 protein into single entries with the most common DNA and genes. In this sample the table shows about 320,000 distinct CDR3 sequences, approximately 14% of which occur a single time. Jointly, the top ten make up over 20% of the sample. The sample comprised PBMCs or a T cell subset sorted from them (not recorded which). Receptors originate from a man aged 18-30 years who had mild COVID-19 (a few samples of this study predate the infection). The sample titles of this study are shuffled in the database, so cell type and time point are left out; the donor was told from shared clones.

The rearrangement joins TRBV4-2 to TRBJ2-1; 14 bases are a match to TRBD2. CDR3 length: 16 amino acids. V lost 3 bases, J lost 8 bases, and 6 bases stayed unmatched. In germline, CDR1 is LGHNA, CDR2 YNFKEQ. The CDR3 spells CASSQGGTSGGHEQFF. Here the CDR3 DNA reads TGTGCCAGCAGCCAGGGGGGGACTAGCGGGGGACATGAGCAGTTCTTC.

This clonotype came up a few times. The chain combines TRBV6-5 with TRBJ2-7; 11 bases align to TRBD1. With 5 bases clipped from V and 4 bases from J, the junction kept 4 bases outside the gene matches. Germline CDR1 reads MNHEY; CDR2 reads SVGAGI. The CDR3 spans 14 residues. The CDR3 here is CASSEGTGGYEQYF. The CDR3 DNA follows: TGTGCCAGCAGTGAGGGGACAGGGGGATACGAGCAGTACTTC.

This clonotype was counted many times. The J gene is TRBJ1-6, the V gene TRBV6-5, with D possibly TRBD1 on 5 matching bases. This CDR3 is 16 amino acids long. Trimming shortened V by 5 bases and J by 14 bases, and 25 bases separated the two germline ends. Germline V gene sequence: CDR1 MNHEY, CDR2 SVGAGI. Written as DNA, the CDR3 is TGTGCCAGCAGTCCCCGTTTGCCGGGACCGGCGGCGGCCCTCCACTTT. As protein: CASSPRLPGPAAALHF.

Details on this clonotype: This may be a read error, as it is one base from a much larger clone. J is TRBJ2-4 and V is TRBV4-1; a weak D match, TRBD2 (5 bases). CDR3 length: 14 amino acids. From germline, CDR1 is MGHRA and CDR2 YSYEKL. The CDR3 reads CSSSPERYRNIQYF. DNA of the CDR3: TGCTCCAGCAGCCCGGAGCGGTACAGAAACATTCAGTACTTC.